A single sample gave rise to the 12 T cell receptor beta chains below, sequenced in a study of response to subunit inactivated influenza vaccine. TCRdb recomputed calls from the RT-PCR reads with MiXCR, one row per CDR3 protein. This table has 800,000 or so distinct CDR3 sequences, around 20% appearing once. The specimen comprised PBMCs from blood, sampled roughly 5 days after vaccination. The receptors shown here come from a man aged 45 to 65 who received an inactivated influenza vaccine.

The J gene is TRBJ2-3, the V gene TRBV6-5; either TRBD1 or TRBD2 may supply D (5 bases each). V was shortened by 3 bases and J by 2 bases, with 21 bases between the two germline ends. The CDR3 is made up of 18 amino acids. Germline loops: CDR1 MNHEY, CDR2 SVGAGI. Written as DNA, the CDR3 is TGTGCCAGCAGTTATGCCCCTCCGGGGCCCTCTTTCACAGATACGCAGTATTTT. It translates to CASSYAPPGPSFTDTQYF.

The chain employs TRBV5-1 and TRBJ1-2; tentatively, D is TRBD1 (6 bases). The CDR3 loop spans 15 amino acids. Germline CDR1 reads SGHRS; CDR2 reads YFSETQ. Trimming pared 4 bases from V and 3 bases from J, leaving 16 bases between. The CDR3 protein is CASSANGQNDYGYTF. The CDR3 nucleotides are TGCGCCAGCAGCGCGAATGGACAGAACGACTATGGCTACACCTTC.

The chain is built from TRBV5-4 and TRBJ2-3, with a weak D call TRBD1 (6 bases). The CDR3 covers 15 residues. CDR1 SGHNT and CDR2 YYREEE come from the germline V gene (reference sequence). V was clipped by 0 bases and J by 2 bases, with 10 bases between them. CDR3 sequence reads: CASSLDRVVTDTQYF. CDR3 in DNA: TGTGCCAGCAGCTTGGACAGGGTGGTCACAGATACGCAGTATTTT.

The V and J genes are TRBV7-9 and TRBJ2-3, with a tentative D call TRBD1 (6 bases). From germline, CDR1 is SEHNR and CDR2 FQNEAQ (reference sequence). CDR3 length: 16 residues. Trimming shortened V by 4 bases and J by 2 bases, and 16 bases separated the two germline ends. The chain's CDR3 is CASSSYLRDITDTQYF. DNA of the CDR3: TGTGCCAGCAGCTCCTATCTACGGGACATCACAGATACGCAGTATTTT.

This clonotype has just a few counts. This rearrangement joins TRBV6-1 to TRBJ1-2, with 8 bases matching TRBD1. J gave up 6 bases and V 6 bases, and 6 bases lay outside the gene matches. Germline CDR1 is MNHNS and CDR2 is SASEGT. The CDR3 is 13 residues long. CDR3 residues: CASSGRTGHGYTF. CDR3 nucleotide sequence: TGTGCCAGCAGCGGCCGGACAGGGCATGGCTACACCTTC.

The gene calls are TRBV7-6 and TRBJ2-5; D possibly corresponds to TRBD1 (5 bases). The germline V and J ends were trimmed by 1 base and 5 bases, with 17 bases remaining between them. CDR1 and CDR2 from the germline V gene are SGHVS and FNYEAQ. The CDR3 runs to 16 residues. DNA for the CDR3: TGTGCCAGCAGCTTAGAGTCGGCAGGGTCGGGTGAGACCCAGTACTTC. Protein: CASSLESAGSGETQYF. Supplemented by reference TRBV7-6 and TRBJ2-5, the full variable domain reads GAGVSQSPRYKVTKRGQDVALRCDPISGHVSLYWYRQALGQGPEFLTYFNYEAQQDKSGLPNDRFSAERPEGSISTLTIQRTEQRDSAMYRCASSLESAGSGETQYFGPGTRLLVL.

There are many counts of this clonotype. The V and J genes are TRBV7-2 and TRBJ2-5; 9 nucleotides align to TRBD2. CDR3 length equals 15 residues. Germline assignment: CDR1 SGHTA and CDR2 FQGNSA. Trimming cost V 1 base and J 7 bases; bases outside gene matches: 7. CDR3 coding DNA: TGTGCCAGCAGCTTAGAACTAGCGGGCCCAGTGACCCAGTACTTC. Translated: CASSLELAGPVTQYF.

This sequence joins TRBV30 and TRBJ1-1, with TRBD1 matching over 9 bases. This CDR3 region has 13 residues. Germline values: CDR1 GTSNPN, CDR2 SVGIG (reference sequence). With 5 bases clipped from V and 4 bases from J, the junction kept 5 bases outside the gene matches. The chain's CDR3 is CAWDRGWSTEAFF. In DNA form, the CDR3 reads TGTGCCTGGGACAGGGGGTGGAGCACTGAAGCTTTCTTT.

This clonotype was seen only a few times. J is TRBJ2-1 and V is TRBV6-5, with D possibly matching TRBD2 (6 bases). The CDR3 consists of 16 residues. Germline CDR1 is MNHEY and CDR2 is SVGAGI. V was cut by 0 bases and J by 4 bases, with 13 bases left in between. CDR3 nucleotide sequence: TGTGCCAGCAGTTACTCGGGCGGGAAAGGATACAATGAGCAGTTCTTC. Its translation is CASSYSGGKGYNEQFF.

This clonotype was recorded at least ten times. This chain uses TRBV18 with TRBJ2-7; D is ambiguous. V was clipped by 8 bases and J by 1 base, with 9 bases between them. The length of the CDR3 is 12 residues. Per the germline V gene, CDR1 is KGHSH and CDR2 is LQKENI. For the CDR3, the DNA is TGTGCCAGCAGCCACGGGTCCTACGAGCAGTACTTC. Translated: CASSHGSYEQYF.

In this sample, this clonotype turned up a few times. In nucleotides, the CDR3 is TGTGCCAGCGGGACGGCAACTCAGCCCCAGCATTTT. As protein: CASGTATQPQHF. This rearrangement joins TRBV6-6 to TRBJ1-5; possible D gene TRBD1, 5 bases. Germline V gene sequence: CDR1 MNHNY, CDR2 SVGAGI (reference sequence). The V gene lost 8 bases and the J gene lost 6 bases, with 11 bases spanning the gap. The CDR3 sequence is 12 residues long.

The rearrangement links TRBV7-2 to TRBJ1-2; D gene uncertain. Germline V gene data show CDR1 as SGHTA and CDR2 as FQGNSA. The germline V and J ends were trimmed by 4 bases and 4 bases, with 4 bases remaining between them. The CDR3 sequence is 11 residues long. CDR3 sequence (DNA): TGTGCCAGCAGCTGGGCCTATGGCTACACCTTC. It codes for CASSWAYGYTF.